Presented here are 2 T cell receptor beta chains from one specimen sequenced in a study of T cells in Graves' hyperthyroidism and ophthalmopathy. Authors of the study amplified TCR beta CDR3 regions from RNA transcripts. During a first-round RT-PCR of the TCR CDR3, the HTBI primer set was used. Each CDR3 protein is one row after TCRdb ran MiXCR on the multiplex PCR reads. Altogether 250,000 or so distinct CDR3 sequences are present, roughly 15% being singletons, with the ten largest covering roughly 14%. Material for sequencing was blood. All receptors derive from a woman aged 40 to 50 with Graves' hyperthyroidism that later progressed to Graves' ophthalmopathy.

In its sample, this clonotype was seen many times. The chain's CDR3 is CASGGANTEAFF. The CDR3 nucleotides read TGTGCGTCTGGGGGGGCGAACACTGAAGCTTTCTTT. The rearrangement links TRBV18 to TRBJ1-1, with D possibly TRBD1 on 6 matching bases. This CDR3 has 12 residues. Germline V gives CDR1 KGHSH, CDR2 LQKENI.

At least ten counts were recorded for this clonotype. The chain links TRBV12-3 or TRBV12-4 to TRBJ1-6; possibly TRBD1 for D (5 bases). The CDR3 sequence is 14 residues long. The germline V and J ends were trimmed by 4 bases and 5 bases, with 9 bases remaining between them. DNA for the CDR3: TGTGCCAGCAGTTGGTCACAGGATAATTCACCCCTCCACTTT. Its protein product is CASSWSQDNSPLHF.